Each of the 9 T cell receptor beta chains below was sequenced from the same sample in a study of cytomegalovirus exposure and HLA in healthy donors (dated by TCRdb to 2016 to 2017). Libraries were made using the immunoSEQ multiplex PCR assay. For the multiplex PCR, a mixture combining 60 forward primers for TCR Vbeta segments and 13 reverse primers for TCR Jbeta segments was used. TCRdb took over this immuneACCESS table, retaining in-frame rearrangements with V and J assigned. Such tables are incomplete; in checked studies, under half of the missing clones stem from an unresolved V gene, and the remainder is unexplained. For this sample the table gives roughly 290,000 clones, of which over 70% were detected only once. Roughly 0.3% of the sample lies in the top ten. The sample comprised PBMCs. These TCRs come from a girl aged 2 to 9 in good health and CMV-seronegative.

The gene calls are TRBV28 and TRBJ1-1; D is possibly TRBD1 (6 bases). The germline V gene encodes CDR1 MDHEN and CDR2 SYDVKM. The CDR3 has 14 residues. Trimming removed 6 bases at V and 0 bases at J, with 11 bases between. DNA for the CDR3: TGTGCCAGCAGCGTCACAGGGATGAACACTGAAGCTTTCTTT. Translated, it gives CASSVTGMNTEAFF.

This chain uses TRBV23-1 with TRBJ2-7; 8 bases align to TRBD1. TRBV23-1 is assigned to the ORF class and has an uncertain function. V dropped 0 bases and J dropped 6; count of bases not matched to a gene: 10. The length of the CDR3 is 16 residues. The CDR3 sequence: CASSQSDRDRGREQYF. Here the CDR3 DNA reads TGCGCCAGCAGTCAATCGGACAGGGATCGGGGACGCGAGCAGTACTTC.

This clone was found a few times. The V and J genes are TRBV5-6 and TRBJ2-7; 9 bases are a match to TRBD2. The length of the CDR3 is 14 residues. The J segment lost 4 bases and the V segment lost 0 bases, leaving 2 bases of the junction unmatched. CDR1 and CDR2 from the germline V gene are SGHDT and YYEEEE. The CDR3 DNA sequence: TGTGCCAGCAGCTTGGGACTAGCGGAGTACGAGCAGTACTTC. This encodes CASSLGLAEYEQYF.

This chain links TRBV6-5 with TRBJ2-1; the D gene is possibly TRBD1 (5 bases). V was clipped by 5 bases and J by 7 bases, with 12 bases between them. CDR1 is MNHEY and CDR2 is SVGAGI in the germline V gene. CDR3 size: 13 residues. This CDR3 reads CASSTGMGNEQFF. Here the CDR3 DNA reads TGTGCCAGCAGTACAGGAATGGGGAATGAGCAGTTCTTC.

This clone has just one count. The CDR3: CASGEGGLSYNEQFF. In DNA form, the CDR3 reads TGCGCCAGCGGCGAGGGGGGGCTGTCTTACAATGAGCAGTTCTTC. This sequence joins TRBV5-1 and TRBJ2-1; tentative D call: TRBD2 (7 bases). V dropped 7 bases and J dropped 4 bases, with 18 bases sitting between them. The germline V gene encodes CDR1 SGHRS and CDR2 YFSETQ. This CDR3 has 15 amino acids.

This chain joins TRBV5-1 and TRBJ2-5; possible D gene TRBD1, 6 bases. The V gene's germline CDR1 is SGHRS and CDR2 YFSETQ. Trimming cost V 0 bases and J 5 bases, with 14 bases left between them. The CDR3 is 15 amino acids. CDR3 protein: CASSLVGGIGETQYF. CDR3 in DNA: TGCGCCAGCAGCTTGGTAGGGGGAATCGGGGAGACCCAGTACTTC.

This clone has just one count. V usage is TRBV19 and J usage is TRBJ1-2, with TRBD1 identical over 10 bases. V lost 6 bases to trimming and J lost 6 bases; unmatched junction nucleotides: 19. From germline, CDR1 is LNHDA and CDR2 SQIVND (reference sequence). The CDR3 spans 18 residues. CDR3 protein: CASSPSGHTGTGDDGYTF. DNA for the CDR3: TGTGCCAGTAGCCCAAGTGGCCACACCGGGACAGGGGATGATGGCTACACCTTC.

The J gene is TRBJ1-2, the V gene TRBV6-4; 12 bases align to TRBD1. With V trimmed by 5 bases and J by 6 bases, 13 bases remained unmatched. This CDR3 has 17 amino acids. Germline-derived CDR1 and CDR2 are MRHNA and SNTAGT. The chain's CDR3 is CASSYSGTGGSLDGYTF. CDR3 nucleotide sequence: TGTGCCAGCAGTTATTCCGGGACAGGGGGCAGTTTGGATGGCTACACCTTC.

The genes are TRBV19 and TRBJ2-7, with unresolved D. Germline values: CDR1 LNHDA, CDR2 SQIVND (reference sequence). The CDR3 runs to 13 residues. Trimming left V 8 bases short and J 2 bases short, with 13 bases between. The CDR3 DNA follows: TGTGCCAGTGCACCATCTATGCCCTACGAGCAGTACTTC. It yields the protein CASAPSMPYEQYF.